A single T cell receptor (beta chain) is shown here with its context. V gave up 2 bases and J gave up 3 bases; unmatched junction bases: 10. The CDR3 sequence is 17 residues long. The germline gives CDR1 MNHEY, CDR2 SVGEGT. The table came from immunoSEQ multiplex PCR; TCRdb's copy has only in-frame clones and leaves some out. The table records approximately 110,000 clones, 69% of them present only once. The source of the sample is a study of blood T cell repertoires in COVID-19. The sequenced sample was peripheral blood. The chain links TRBV6-2 or TRBV6-3 to TRBJ1-5; 7 nucleotides line up with TRBD1. The receptor comes from an elderly man with acute or convalescent COVID-19. The CDR3 loop reads CASSYLFGTALNQPQHF. As DNA, the CDR3 is TGTGCCAGCAGTTACCTATTCGGGACAGCTCTCAATCAGCCCCAGCATTTT.